Below are 19 T cell receptor beta chains sequenced from a single sample in a study of OX40 agonist ivuxolimab in advanced cancers. Sequencing used immunoSEQ multiplex PCR; TCRdb keeps in-frame clones, though not all of them. Altogether about 84,000 clones are present, just over 90% being singletons, with the ten largest covering around 0.44%. This specimen was CD4+ or CD8+ T cells sorted from blood, taken in a trial of the OX40 agonist ivuxolimab. The source of these receptors is an adult with an advanced solid tumor such as melanoma, head and neck, liver or kidney cancer.

This sequence joins TRBV28 and TRBJ1-1, with TRBD1 as a possible D gene (5 bases). The V gene lost 5 bases and the J gene lost 1 base, with 8 bases spanning the gap. This CDR3 comprises 13 residues. CDR1 and CDR2 from the germline V gene are MDHEN and SYDVKM. The CDR3 region is CASSPGQNTEAFF. As DNA, the CDR3 is TGTGCCAGCAGTCCGGGGCAGAACACTGAAGCTTTCTTT.

The genes are TRBV11-3 and TRBJ2-3; D is perhaps TRBD1 (5 bases). Germline V CDR1 and CDR2: SGHNT, YENEEA. Trimming shortened V by 1 base and J by 2 bases, and 10 bases separated the two germline ends. This CDR3 is built from 15 residues. The CDR3 spells CASSLVDTLTDTQYF. CDR3 in DNA: TGTGCCAGCAGCTTAGTGGACACCCTCACAGATACGCAGTATTTT.

V usage is TRBV10-3 and J usage is TRBJ1-2; 8 nucleotides match TRBD1. Germline CDR1 and CDR2: ENHRY and SYGVKD. The CDR3 has 13 amino acids. Germline trimming cut 3 bases from V and 8 bases from J; bases unmatched to any gene: 5. The chain's CDR3 is CAISERQGAGYTF. CDR3 DNA: TGTGCCATCAGTGAACGGCAGGGGGCCGGCTACACCTTC.

This chain connects TRBV7-2 to TRBJ1-2; weak D call: TRBD1 (5 bases). CDR1 is SGHTA, CDR2 FQGNSA, per germline. The CDR3 covers 14 residues. Trimming shortened V by 5 bases and J by 4 bases, and 14 bases separated the two germline ends. Here the CDR3 reads CASSRQREIYGYTF. The CDR3 region has the DNA TGTGCCAGCAGCCGACAGCGGGAGATCTATGGCTACACCTTC.

This sequence joins TRBV27 and TRBJ2-5; D uncertain. The V gene's germline CDR1 is MNHEY and CDR2 SMNVEV (reference sequence). This CDR3 is 13 amino acids long. Trimming stripped 5 bases from V and 2 bases from J, with 9 bases between. CDR3 bases: TGTGCCAGCAGTGGACCCCTACAAGAGACCCAGTACTTC. Its translation is CASSGPLQETQYF.

The DNA for the CDR3 is TGTGCCAGCGGCCCTAGACAGGGGATGTTAGATACGCAGTATTTT. Translated, it gives CASGPRQGMLDTQYF. The rearrangement joins TRBV28 to TRBJ2-3, with TRBD1 matching 8 bases. Germline values: CDR1 MDHEN, CDR2 SYDVKM. The length of the CDR3 is 15 residues. The V segment lost 8 bases and the J segment 5 bases; nucleotides outside the gene matches: 12.

This clone was counted a single time. The rearrangement links TRBV7-2 to TRBJ2-7, with D possibly being TRBD2 (5 bases). Trimming shortened V by 1 base and J by 0 bases, and 13 bases separated the two germline ends. This CDR3 region has 16 residues. The germline V gene encodes CDR1 SGHTA and CDR2 FQGNSA. The CDR3 region has the DNA TGTGCCAGCAGCTTAGAGTCGGGCGGGTACTCCTACGAGCAGTACTTC. Its protein is CASSLESGGYSYEQYF.

V is TRBV30 and J is TRBJ1-2; no clear D gene. This CDR3 spans 12 amino acids. Trimming shortened V by 1 base and J by 0 bases, and 3 bases separated the two germline ends. The V gene's germline CDR1 is GTSNPN and CDR2 SVGIG (reference sequence). DNA of the CDR3: TGTGCCTGGAGTGGGTCTAACTATGGCTACACCTTC. Translation: CAWSGSNYGYTF.

The chain joins TRBV4-2 to TRBJ1-2; D is uncertain. The CDR3 spans 16 residues. Trimming stripped 0 bases from V and 0 bases from J, with 11 bases between. The germline CDR1 and CDR2 sequences are LGHNA and YNFKEQ. The CDR3 spells CASSQDIPEANYGYTF. The DNA for the CDR3 is TGTGCCAGCAGCCAAGACATCCCCGAAGCTAACTATGGCTACACCTTC.

The chain carries TRBV2 and TRBJ1-1, with 8 bases identical to TRBD1. The CDR3 has 16 residues. The V gene's germline CDR1 is SNHLY and CDR2 FYNNEI. Germline trimming cut 8 bases from V and 3 bases from J; bases unmatched to any gene: 14. Here the CDR3 reads CASGVGTGATYTEAFF. DNA for the CDR3: TGTGCCAGCGGGGTAGGGACAGGAGCCACGTACACTGAAGCTTTCTTT.

The chain couples TRBV11-3 to TRBJ1-1; D call uncertain. Trimming shortened V by 6 bases and J by 1 base, and 15 bases separated the two germline ends. The CDR3 is made up of 15 amino acids. Germline-derived CDR1 and CDR2 are SGHNT and YENEEA. The CDR3 nucleotides are TGTGCCAGCAGTCAGAGGGCAGCTGCGAACACTGAAGCTTTCTTT. Translating it yields CASSQRAAANTEAFF.

The rearrangement uses TRBV19 and TRBJ2-1, with TRBD2 matching over 12 bases. V was clipped by 3 bases and J by 2 bases; unmatched bases: 8. The germline V gene encodes CDR1 LNHDA and CDR2 SQIVND (reference sequence). The length of the CDR3 is 18 residues. The CDR3 protein is CASSIPLAGGPTYNEQFF. The CDR3 DNA reads TGTGCCAGTAGTATCCCACTAGCGGGGGGACCAACCTACAATGAGCAGTTCTTC.

CDR3 DNA sequence: TGTGCCAGCAGTTCGCGACAGAGAGAGCAGTACTTC. Translating it yields CASSSRQREQYF. The rearrangement links TRBV28 to TRBJ2-7; a possible D gene is TRBD1 (5 bases). The CDR3 runs to 12 residues. Trimming removed 4 bases at V and 7 bases at J, with 11 bases between. Germline lookup yields CDR1 MDHEN and CDR2 SYDVKM.

The genes are TRBV5-1 and TRBJ2-1; TRBD2 matches at 7 bases. Germline assignment: CDR1 SGHRS and CDR2 YFSETQ. The V and J ends lost 8 bases and 5 bases, in that order; junction bases with no gene match: 10. The CDR3 covers 14 residues. CDR3 nucleotides: TGCGCCAGTGCTACGGGGGGTCAAAACAATGAGCAGTTCTTC. Translated: CASATGGQNNEQFF.

V is TRBV11-3 and J is TRBJ2-2; D gene uncertain. This CDR3 has 15 amino acids. Deletions cut 1 base from V and 0 bases from J, with 6 bases between. Germline lookup yields CDR1 SGHNT and CDR2 YENEEA. Here the CDR3 DNA reads TGTGCCAGCAGCTTAGCCGTGGCGAACACCGGGGAGCTGTTTTTT. It specifies CASSLAVANTGELFF.

This clone was counted once. The CDR3 nucleotides are TGCGCCAGCAGTGAGTGGGAGAAAGAGACCCAGTACTTC. Translating it yields CASSEWEKETQYF. This chain connects TRBV10-2 to TRBJ2-5, with a weak D call TRBD2 (5 bases). This CDR3 has 13 amino acids. Deletions cut 1 base from V and 3 bases from J, with 6 bases between. CDR1 is WSHSY, CDR2 SAAADI, per germline.

The chain joins TRBV19 to TRBJ1-3, with no clear D. The CDR3 sequence is 14 residues long. From germline, CDR1 is LNHDA and CDR2 SQIVND (reference sequence). Between the trimmed V and J ends, which lost 3 bases and 0 bases, there was a span of 6 bases. The CDR3 nucleotides are TGTGCCAGTAGTATCCAGAGCTCTGGAAACACCATATATTTT. Translating gives CASSIQSSGNTIYF.

The rearrangement uses TRBV28 and TRBJ2-3; D gene unclear. Germline V gene lookup returns CDR1 MDHEN and CDR2 SYDVKM. The CDR3 has 14 residues. Trimming stripped 5 bases from V and 2 bases from J, with 11 bases between. This CDR3 is CASSRSQDTDTQYF. The CDR3 DNA reads TGTGCCAGCAGTCGATCGCAGGACACAGATACGCAGTATTTT.

The chain couples TRBV15 to TRBJ2-2, with a tentative D call TRBD1 (6 bases). The CDR3 is 16 amino acids. Germline CDR1 is LNHNV and CDR2 is YYDKDF (reference sequence). V was clipped by 0 bases and J by 4 bases, with 12 bases between them. The CDR3 DNA follows: TGTGCCACCAGCAGAGAGATAATGGGGGCCACCGGGGAGCTGTTTTTT. Translated, it gives CATSREIMGATGELFF.